The 24 T cell receptor beta chains in this list originate from one sample, sequenced in a study of T cells in Graves' hyperthyroidism and ophthalmopathy (dated by TCRdb to about 2019). The library was produced with multiplex PCR. For sequencing, an Illumina HiSeq 2000 was employed. TCR beta CDR3 regions were amplified from RNA transcripts. The first round of RT-PCR for the TCR CDR3 was performed with the HTBI primer set and the Qiagen OneStep RT-PCR kit. TCRdb redid the processing of the public reads, applying fastp at Q25 and MiXCR, and retained in-frame beta chains. Rows are combined by CDR3 protein, so each entry shows the most common genes and DNA. Within this sample are roughly 500,000 distinct CDR3 sequences, with 46% of them counted one time only. In total, the top ten clones hold around two fifths of the sample. The sequenced sample consisted of peripheral blood or thyroid tissue (not recorded which). These receptors all come from an adult woman with Graves' disease, either hyperthyroidism or ophthalmopathy (not recorded which).

This clonotype has more than one count but fewer than ten. This chain joins TRBV12-3 or TRBV12-4 and TRBJ1-1; D gene uncertain. The CDR3 consists of 14 residues. With 5 bases removed from V and 1 base from J, the gap between germline ends came to 11 bases. The DNA of the CDR3 is TGTGCCAGCAGTGGAGTAGGTCCGAACACTGAAGCTTTCTTT. Its protein is CASSGVGPNTEAFF.

This chain joins TRBV14 and TRBJ1-3; D not resolved. Germline V gene lookup returns CDR1 SGHDN and CDR2 FVKESK. Trimming removed 3 bases at V and 4 bases at J, with 10 bases between. CDR3 length: 14 residues. The CDR3 loop is CASSQRASGNTIYF. DNA of the CDR3: TGTGCCAGCAGCCAGCGGGCGTCGGGAAACACCATATATTTT.

The chain links TRBV5-1 to TRBJ1-1; no clear D. V lost 0 bases and J 11 bases, leaving 14 bases between the germline ends. CDR1 is SGHRS and CDR2 is YFSETQ in the germline V gene. The CDR3 totals 13 residues. The CDR3, as DNA: TGCGCCAGCAGCTTGGTAACGCGGGTTGAGGCTTTCTTT. The encoded protein is CASSLVTRVEAFF.

The rearrangement links TRBV7-9 to TRBJ1-1; D is possibly TRBD1 (5 bases). CDR3 size: 16 residues. Between the trimmed V and J ends, which lost 5 bases and 0 bases, there was a span of 16 bases. Per the germline V gene, CDR1 is SEHNR and CDR2 is FQNEAQ (reference sequence). The CDR3 DNA is TGTGCCAGCAGCCCCCCTAGCGGGGCACTGAACACTGAAGCTTTCTTT. Translating it yields CASSPPSGALNTEAFF.

This chain links TRBV12-3 or TRBV12-4 with TRBJ2-5; D tentatively reads TRBD1 or TRBD2 (5 bases each). This CDR3 is 17 amino acids long. V lost 3 bases to trimming and J lost 5 bases, with 22 bases between them. DNA for the CDR3: TGTGCCAGCAGTTTGATTTCAGGGAGACTTATGGTGGAGACCCAGTACTTC. This sequence encodes CASSLISGRLMVETQYF.

This clonotype was observed at least ten times. This chain uses TRBV7-9 with TRBJ1-3; 8 positions match TRBD1. CDR3 length equals 16 residues. The V and J ends lost 1 base and 0 bases, in that order; junction bases with no gene match: 2. From germline, CDR1 is SEHNR and CDR2 FQNEAQ (reference sequence). DNA for the CDR3: TGTGCCAGCAGCTTAGGACAGGGGCTCTCTGGAAACACCATATATTTT. Its protein is CASSLGQGLSGNTIYF.

The rearrangement joins TRBV12-3 or TRBV12-4 to TRBJ1-4; 8 bases align to TRBD1. The CDR3 covers 16 residues. Germline trimming cut 5 bases from V and 12 bases from J; bases unmatched to any gene: 17. The CDR3 protein is CASSLNTGGTAEELFF. The CDR3 bases are TGTGCCAGCAGTCTGAATACAGGGGGTACGGCCGAAGAACTGTTTTTT.

The chain carries TRBV11-1 and TRBJ2-5; 12 bases are shared with TRBD2. Trimming removed 4 bases from V and 2 bases from J; junction bases left unmatched: 5. Germline CDR1 and CDR2: SGHAT and FQDESV (reference sequence). This CDR3 has 16 residues. The CDR3 reads CASSYPGLAGQETQYF. The DNA of the CDR3 is TGTGCCAGCAGCTACCCCGGACTAGCGGGACAAGAGACCCAGTACTTC.

The rearrangement joins TRBV11-1 to TRBJ1-5; D is perhaps TRBD1 (5 bases). The CDR3 has 13 residues. Trimming removed 5 bases from V and 5 bases from J, with 10 bases in between. The germline V gene encodes CDR1 SGHAT and CDR2 FQDESV (reference sequence). The CDR3 DNA sequence: TGTGCCAGCAGCACGGGGCTGCATCAGCCCCAGCATTTT. Residues: CASSTGLHQPQHF.

The chain uses TRBV5-4 and TRBJ1-1; 8 nucleotides line up with TRBD1. J gave up 4 bases and V 2 bases, and 7 bases lay outside the gene matches. The CDR3 loop spans 15 amino acids. From germline, CDR1 is SGHNT and CDR2 YYREEE (reference sequence). The CDR3 DNA reads TGTGCCAGCAGCTTAGGGCAGGGGGCCGGCACTGAAGCTTTCTTT. As protein: CASSLGQGAGTEAFF.

The chain combines TRBV15 with TRBJ2-5, with D perhaps TRBD1 (6 bases). V was pared by 4 bases and J by 11 bases, with 26 bases between. Germline-derived CDR1 and CDR2 are LNHNV and YYDKDF (reference sequence). CDR3 length equals 16 residues. The CDR3 DNA reads as TGTGCCACCAGCAAGAACAGGGTCGGAGAGTCGGATGAGCAGTACTTC. Its translation is CATSKNRVGESDEQYF.

On this clonotype: The junction departs from the called germline gene at one end, perhaps through a read error. The genes are TRBV5-1 and TRBJ2-2; 9 positions match TRBD1. This CDR3 region has 15 residues. CDR1 SGHRS and CDR2 YFSETQ come from the germline V gene. The CDR3 sequence is CASSGTGKGTGELSW. CDR3 coding DNA: TGCGCCAGCAGCGGGACAGGGAAGGGCACCGGGGAGCTGTCTTGG.

This rearrangement joins TRBV2 to TRBJ2-2; 10 nucleotides agree with TRBD2. This CDR3 region has 14 residues. Trimming at V came to 6 bases and at J to 7 bases, leaving 5 bases not matched to a gene. CDR1 SNHLY and CDR2 FYNNEI come from the germline V gene. The CDR3 DNA is TGTGCCAGCAGAGCGGGAGGGCCTGGCGGGGAGCTGTTTTTT. It translates to CASRAGGPGGELFF.

The chain combines TRBV7-2 with TRBJ1-1, with 7 bases matching TRBD1. V shed 9 bases and J 6 bases; nucleotides not matched to a gene: 16. The germline V gene has CDR1 SGHTA and CDR2 FQGNSA. The CDR3 runs 15 residues. The chain's CDR3 is CASLPTGQQLSEAFF. DNA for the CDR3: TGTGCCAGTTTACCGACGGGACAGCAGCTCTCTGAAGCTTTCTTT.

V is TRBV7-9 and J is TRBJ2-7; possibly TRBD2 for D (6 bases). Germline lookup yields CDR1 SEHNR and CDR2 FQNEAQ (reference sequence). The CDR3 extends over 15 amino acids. Trimming removed 3 bases from V and 3 bases from J, with 15 bases in between. CDR3 sequence: CASSLSRTGGYEQYF. In nucleotides, the CDR3 is TGTGCCAGCAGCTTGTCTAGGACCGGGGGCTACGAGCAGTACTTC.

The chain joins TRBV20-1 to TRBJ1-5, with 8 bases aligning to TRBD1. The CDR3 covers 14 residues. The V gene end was trimmed by 7 bases and the J gene end by 0 bases; junction bases not matched to a gene: 5. Per germline, CDR1 DFQATT and CDR2 SNEGSKA (reference sequence). CDR3 coding DNA: TGCAGTGAGGACAGGGCTGATAGCAATCAGCCCCAGCATTTT. This translates into CSEDRADSNQPQHF.

Many counts were recorded for this clonotype. The chain employs TRBV2 and TRBJ2-6; TRBD1 is a possible D gene (6 bases). Trimming pared 6 bases from V and 3 bases from J, leaving 15 bases between. Per germline, CDR1 SNHLY and CDR2 FYNNEI. The CDR3 covers 16 residues. CDR3 nucleotides: TGTGCCAGCAGGGACCGACGAGGGGGTGGGGCCAACGTCCTGACTTTC. It is translated as CASRDRRGGGANVLTF. Based on the CDR3 plus reference TRBV2 and TRBJ2-6, the full variable domain is EPEVTQTPSHQVTQMGQEVILRCVPISNHLYFYWYRQILGQKVEFLVSFYNNEISEKSEIFDDQFSVERPDGSNFTLKIRSTKLEDSAMYFCASRDRRGGGANVLTFGAGSRLTVL.

The gene calls are TRBV7-2 and TRBJ2-2, with 10 bases lining up with TRBD2. Germline V gene sequence: CDR1 SGHTA, CDR2 FQGNSA. The CDR3 is made up of 16 amino acids. The J segment lost 4 bases and the V segment lost 5 bases, leaving 7 bases of the junction unmatched. The CDR3 DNA is TGTGCCAGCAGCGTCTCTAGCGGGAGTGCCACCGGGGAGCTGTTTTTT. Its translation is CASSVSSGSATGELFF.

This clonotype was recorded a few times. At one of its ends the junction is not consistent with the germline gene, which may arise from a read error. J is TRBJ1-6 and V is TRBV10-2; 8 bases fit TRBD1. CDR1 and CDR2 from the germline V gene are WSHSY and SAAADI. The CDR3 is 20 amino acids. The CDR3 DNA reads TGTGCCAGCAGTTCCCCCCGGCCGAAGGACAGGGTCTTATATAATTCACCCCTCCACTTT. Translated: CASSSPRPKDRVLYNSPLHF.

This clonotype was picked up a small number of times. The gene calls are TRBV6-6 and TRBJ2-7; D gene unclear. CDR1 is MNHNY and CDR2 is SVGAGI in the germline V gene (reference sequence). The CDR3 runs to 12 residues. V was pared by 2 bases and J by 4 bases, with 6 bases between. CDR3 nucleotide sequence: TGTGCCAGCAGTTACCCCAATTACGAGCAGTACTTC. Translated, it gives CASSYPNYEQYF.

The chain is built from TRBV6-1 and TRBJ1-6, with D perhaps matching TRBD1 (5 bases). Trimming pared 7 bases from V and 10 bases from J, leaving 20 bases between. The germline V gene encodes CDR1 MNHNS and CDR2 SASEGT. This CDR3 is built from 15 residues. Here the CDR3 DNA reads TGTGCCAGCACCCACTCGGGGCAGGGAGGATCACCCCTCCACTTT. This codes for CASTHSGQGGSPLHF.

This clonotype was counted ten times or more. This chain uses TRBV2 with TRBJ1-5; TRBD1 might be the D (6 bases). Germline lookup yields CDR1 SNHLY and CDR2 FYNNEI. The CDR3 contains 16 residues. Between the trimmed V and J ends, which lost 0 bases and 9 bases, there was a span of 18 bases. CDR3 in DNA: TGTGCCAGCAGTGAAGCGAACTTACAGGGCCAAGGGCCCCAGCATTTT. Protein sequence: CASSEANLQGQGPQHF.

DNA of the CDR3: TGCAGTGCTCGGAACAGAGACCATCAGCCCCAGCATTTT. Encoded protein: CSARNRDHQPQHF. This chain connects TRBV20-1 to TRBJ1-5, with D unresolved. This CDR3 comprises 13 residues. Trimming took 5 bases from V and 5 from J, leaving 13 bases between them. CDR1 is DFQATT, CDR2 SNEGSKA, per germline (reference sequence).

This clonotype has just a few counts. The chain is built from TRBV5-5 and TRBJ1-3; D unresolved. The V gene lost 4 bases and the J gene lost 0 bases, with 14 bases spanning the gap. Germline V lookup: CDR1 SGHKS, CDR2 YYEKEE (reference sequence). This CDR3 is built from 16 residues. CDR3 nucleotide sequence: TGTGCCAGCAGCCCGCGGGGTGTAACCTCTGGAAACACCATATATTTT. Protein: CASSPRGVTSGNTIYF.